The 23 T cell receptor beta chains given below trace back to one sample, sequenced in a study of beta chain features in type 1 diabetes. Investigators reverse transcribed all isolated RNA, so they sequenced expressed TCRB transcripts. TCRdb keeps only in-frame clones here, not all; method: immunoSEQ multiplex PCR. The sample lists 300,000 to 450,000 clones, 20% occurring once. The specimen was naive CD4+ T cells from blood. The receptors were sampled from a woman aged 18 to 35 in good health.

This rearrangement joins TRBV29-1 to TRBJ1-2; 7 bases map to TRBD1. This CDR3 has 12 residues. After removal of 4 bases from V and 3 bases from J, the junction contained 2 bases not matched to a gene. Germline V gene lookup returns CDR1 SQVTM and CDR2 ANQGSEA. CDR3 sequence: CSVGDSYYGYTF. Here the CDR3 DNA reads TGCAGCGTTGGGGACAGCTACTATGGCTACACCTTC.

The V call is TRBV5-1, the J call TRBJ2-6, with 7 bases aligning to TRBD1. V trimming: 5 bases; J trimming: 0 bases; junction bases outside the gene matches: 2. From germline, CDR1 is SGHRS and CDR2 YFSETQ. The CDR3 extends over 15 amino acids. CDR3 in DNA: TGCGCCAGCAGGACAGGGAGCTCTGGGGCCAACGTCCTGACTTTC. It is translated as CASRTGSSGANVLTF.

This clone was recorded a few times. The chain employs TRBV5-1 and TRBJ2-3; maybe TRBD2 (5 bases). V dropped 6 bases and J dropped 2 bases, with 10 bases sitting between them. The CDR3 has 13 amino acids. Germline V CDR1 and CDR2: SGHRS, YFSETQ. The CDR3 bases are TGCGCCAGCAAGTCCGGGATCACAGATACGCAGTATTTT. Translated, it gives CASKSGITDTQYF.

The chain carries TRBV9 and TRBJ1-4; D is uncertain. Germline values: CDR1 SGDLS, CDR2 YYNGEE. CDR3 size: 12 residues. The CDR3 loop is CASSRPNEKLFF. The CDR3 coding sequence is TGTGCTTCCAGCAGGCCTAATGAAAAACTGTTTTTT.

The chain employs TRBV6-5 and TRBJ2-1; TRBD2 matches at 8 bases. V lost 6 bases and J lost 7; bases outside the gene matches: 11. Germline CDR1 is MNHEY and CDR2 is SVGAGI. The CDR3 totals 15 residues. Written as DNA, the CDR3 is TGTGCCAGCAGCCCGCGGGAGGAGCGGGTAAATGAGCAGTTCTTC. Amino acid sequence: CASSPREERVNEQFF.

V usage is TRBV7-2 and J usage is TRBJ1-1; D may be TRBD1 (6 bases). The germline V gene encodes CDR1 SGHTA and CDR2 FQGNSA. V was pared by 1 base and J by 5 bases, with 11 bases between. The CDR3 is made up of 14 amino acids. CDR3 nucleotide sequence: TGTGCCAGCAGCTTAGGGCAGGGGAGAACTGAAGCTTTCTTT. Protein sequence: CASSLGQGRTEAFF.

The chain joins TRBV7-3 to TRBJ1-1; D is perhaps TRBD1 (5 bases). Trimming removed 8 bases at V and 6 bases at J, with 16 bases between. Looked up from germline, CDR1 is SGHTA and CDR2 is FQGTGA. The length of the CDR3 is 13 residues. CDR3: CASRNGRGAEAFF. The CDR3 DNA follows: TGTGCCAGCCGAAATGGGAGGGGCGCTGAAGCTTTCTTT.

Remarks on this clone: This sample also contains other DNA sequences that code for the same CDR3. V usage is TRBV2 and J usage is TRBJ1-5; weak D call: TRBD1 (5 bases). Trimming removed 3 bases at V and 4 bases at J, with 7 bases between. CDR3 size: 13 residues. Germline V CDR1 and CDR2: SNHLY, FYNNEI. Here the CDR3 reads CASSEEGNQPQHF. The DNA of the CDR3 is TGTGCCAGCAGTGAGGAGGGGAATCAGCCCCAGCATTTT.

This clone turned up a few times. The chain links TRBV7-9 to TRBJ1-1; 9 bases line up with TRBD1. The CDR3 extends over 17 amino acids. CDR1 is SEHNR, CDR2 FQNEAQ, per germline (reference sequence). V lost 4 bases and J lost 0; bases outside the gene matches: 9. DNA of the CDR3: TGTGCCAGCAGCTCCGTACCGGGACAGGGAGTGAACACTGAAGCTTTCTTT. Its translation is CASSSVPGQGVNTEAFF.

Here the CDR3 DNA reads TGTGCCATCAGTGAGTCGACGGGACTAGCGGGAGGAAGGGAATACGAGCAGTACTTC. Residues: CAISESTGLAGGREYEQYF. The genes are TRBV10-3 and TRBJ2-7; 15 nucleotides line up with TRBD2. After removal of 0 bases from V and 4 bases from J, the junction contained 10 bases not matched to a gene. In germline, CDR1 is ENHRY, CDR2 SYGVKD. This CDR3 spans 19 amino acids.

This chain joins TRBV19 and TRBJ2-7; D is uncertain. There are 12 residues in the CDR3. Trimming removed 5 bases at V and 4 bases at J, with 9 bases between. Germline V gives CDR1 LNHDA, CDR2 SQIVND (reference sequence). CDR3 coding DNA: TGTGCCAGTAGTCGTGTCGGTTACGAGCAGTACTTC. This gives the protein CASSRVGYEQYF.

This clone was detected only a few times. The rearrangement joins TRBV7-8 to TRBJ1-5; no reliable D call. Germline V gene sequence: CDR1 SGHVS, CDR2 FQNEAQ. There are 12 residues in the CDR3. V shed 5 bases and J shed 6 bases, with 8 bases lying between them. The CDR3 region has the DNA TGTGCCAGCAGCCTTCCAGGTCAGCCCCAGCATTTT. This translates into CASSLPGQPQHF.

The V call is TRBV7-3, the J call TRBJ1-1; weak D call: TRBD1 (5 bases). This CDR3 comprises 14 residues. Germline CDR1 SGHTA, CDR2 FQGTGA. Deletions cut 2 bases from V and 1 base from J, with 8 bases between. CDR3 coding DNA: TGTGCCAGCAGCTTACTCGGGGGGAACACTGAAGCTTTCTTT. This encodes CASSLLGGNTEAFF.

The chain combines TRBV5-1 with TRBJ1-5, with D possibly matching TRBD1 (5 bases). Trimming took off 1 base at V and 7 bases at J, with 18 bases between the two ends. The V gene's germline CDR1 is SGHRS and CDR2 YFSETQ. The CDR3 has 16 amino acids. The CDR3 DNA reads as TGCGCCAGCAGCTTGACGGCAGGGATAACGCGGCAGCCCCAGCATTTT. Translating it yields CASSLTAGITRQPQHF.

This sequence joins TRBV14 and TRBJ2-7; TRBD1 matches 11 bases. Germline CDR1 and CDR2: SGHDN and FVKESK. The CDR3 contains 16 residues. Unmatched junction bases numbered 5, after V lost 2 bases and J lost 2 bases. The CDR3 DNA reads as TGTGCCAGCAGCCAAACCGGACAGGGGGCCACCTACGAGCAGTACTTC. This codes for CASSQTGQGATYEQYF. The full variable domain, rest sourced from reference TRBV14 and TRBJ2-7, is EAGVTQFPSHSVIEKGQTVTLRCDPISGHDNLYWYRRVMGKEIKFLLHFVKESKQDESGMPNNRFLAERTGGTYSTLKVQPAELEDSGVYFCASSQTGQGATYEQYFGPGTRLTVT.

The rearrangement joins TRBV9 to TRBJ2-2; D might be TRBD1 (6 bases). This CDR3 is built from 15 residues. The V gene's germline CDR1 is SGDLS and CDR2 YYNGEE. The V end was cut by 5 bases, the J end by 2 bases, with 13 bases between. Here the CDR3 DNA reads TGTGCCAGCAGACTGACGGGACAAAACACCGGGGAGCTGTTTTTT. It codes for CASRLTGQNTGELFF.

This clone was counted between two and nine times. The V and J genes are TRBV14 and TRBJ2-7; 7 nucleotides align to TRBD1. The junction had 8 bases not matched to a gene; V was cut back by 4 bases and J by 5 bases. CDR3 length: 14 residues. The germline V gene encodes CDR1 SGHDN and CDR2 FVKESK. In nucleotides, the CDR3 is TGTGCCAGCAGCCGACGACAGGGCCTAAACGAGCAGTACTTC. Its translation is CASSRRQGLNEQYF.

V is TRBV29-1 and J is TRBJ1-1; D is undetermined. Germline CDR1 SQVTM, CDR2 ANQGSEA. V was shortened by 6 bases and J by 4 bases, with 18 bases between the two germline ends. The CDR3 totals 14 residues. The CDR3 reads CSVRTFGVSTEAFF. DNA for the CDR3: TGCAGCGTACGTACCTTCGGGGTGAGCACTGAAGCTTTCTTT.

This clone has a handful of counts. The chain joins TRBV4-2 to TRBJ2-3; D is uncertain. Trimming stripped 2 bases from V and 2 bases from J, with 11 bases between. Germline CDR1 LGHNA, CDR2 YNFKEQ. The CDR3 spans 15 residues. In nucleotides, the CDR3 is TGTGCCAGCAGCCAAAGCAACTCCCCCACAGATACGCAGTATTTT. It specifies CASSQSNSPTDTQYF.

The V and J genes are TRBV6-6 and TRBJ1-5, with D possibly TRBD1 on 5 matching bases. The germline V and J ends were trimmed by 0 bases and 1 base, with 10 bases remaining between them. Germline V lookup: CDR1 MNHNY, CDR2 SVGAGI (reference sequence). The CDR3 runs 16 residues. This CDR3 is CASSYSTRTSNQPQHF. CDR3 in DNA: TGTGCCAGCAGTTACTCGACGAGGACAAGCAATCAGCCCCAGCATTTT.

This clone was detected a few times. CDR3 sequence: CASSSGTRTDTQYF. The CDR3 DNA sequence: TGTGCCAGCAGCTCTGGGACTCGCACAGATACGCAGTATTTT. The chain joins TRBV7-8 to TRBJ2-3, with D perhaps TRBD2 (6 bases). V was shortened by 4 bases and J by 1 base, with 9 bases between the two germline ends. CDR3 size: 14 residues. Per the germline V gene, CDR1 is SGHVS and CDR2 is FQNEAQ.

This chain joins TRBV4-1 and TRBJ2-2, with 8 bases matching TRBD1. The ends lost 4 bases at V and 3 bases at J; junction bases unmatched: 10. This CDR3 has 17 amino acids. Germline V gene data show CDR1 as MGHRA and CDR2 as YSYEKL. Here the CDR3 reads CASSPRDRSSDTGELFF. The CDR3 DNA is TGCGCCAGCAGCCCCAGGGACAGGTCATCTGACACCGGGGAGCTGTTTTTT.

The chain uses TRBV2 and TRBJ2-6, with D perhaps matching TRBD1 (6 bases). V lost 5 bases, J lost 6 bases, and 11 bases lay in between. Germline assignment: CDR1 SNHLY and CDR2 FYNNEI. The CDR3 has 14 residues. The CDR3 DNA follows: TGTGCCAGCAGTAACAGGGCTGAGGCCAACGTCCTGACTTTC. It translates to CASSNRAEANVLTF.